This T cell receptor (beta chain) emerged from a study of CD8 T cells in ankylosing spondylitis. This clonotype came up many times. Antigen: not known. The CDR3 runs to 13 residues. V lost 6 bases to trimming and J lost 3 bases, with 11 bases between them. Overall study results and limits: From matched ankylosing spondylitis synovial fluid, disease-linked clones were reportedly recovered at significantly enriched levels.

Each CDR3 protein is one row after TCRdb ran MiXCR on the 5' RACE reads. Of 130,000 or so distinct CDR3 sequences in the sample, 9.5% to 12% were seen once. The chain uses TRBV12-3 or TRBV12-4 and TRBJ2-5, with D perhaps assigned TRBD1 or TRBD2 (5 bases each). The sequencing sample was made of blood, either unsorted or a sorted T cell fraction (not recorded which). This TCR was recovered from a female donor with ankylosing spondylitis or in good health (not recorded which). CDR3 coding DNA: TGTGCCAGCAGGGGGGTGGGGAAAGAGACCCAGTACTTC. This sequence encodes CASRGVGKETQYF.